This T cell receptor beta chain stems from a study of beta chain features in type 1 diabetes. Since all of the isolated RNA was reverse transcribed, expressed TCRB transcripts were what got sequenced. This table comes from immunoSEQ multiplex PCR, and its TCRdb copy is limited to in-frame clones, with some not included. In the table there are roughly 340,000 clones, over 10% of which are singletons. Germline V gives CDR1 MNHNS, CDR2 SASEGT. Trimming cost V 5 bases and J 8 bases; bases outside gene matches: 4. The CDR3 is made up of 12 amino acids. Each population that was sorted was more than 98% pure. This clone was seen a few times. What it binds is not known. Study-wide results and caveats: Researchers report that Type 1 diabetes patients had moderately but significantly shorter TCRB CDR3s across all four CD4+ subsets. For patients and controls alike, PCR might favor shorter templates to the same degree.

Sequenced sample: naive CD4+ T cells from blood. V is TRBV6-1 and J is TRBJ1-2, with TRBD1 matching over 8 bases. The source is a woman aged 18-30 years with type 1 diabetes. CDR3 in DNA: TGTGCCAGCAGTTGGACAGGGAACGGCTACACCTTC. Its protein is CASSWTGNGYTF.